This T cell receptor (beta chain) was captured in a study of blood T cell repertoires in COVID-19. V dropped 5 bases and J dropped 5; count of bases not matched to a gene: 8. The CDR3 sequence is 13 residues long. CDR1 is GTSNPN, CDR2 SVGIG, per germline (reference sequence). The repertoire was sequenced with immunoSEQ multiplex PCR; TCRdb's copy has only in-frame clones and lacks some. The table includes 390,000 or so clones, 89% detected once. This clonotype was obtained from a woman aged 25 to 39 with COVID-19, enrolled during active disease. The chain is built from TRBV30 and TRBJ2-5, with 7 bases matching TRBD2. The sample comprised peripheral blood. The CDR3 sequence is CAWDGGGRETQYF. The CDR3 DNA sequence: TGTGCCTGGGATGGGGGGGGGAGGGAGACCCAGTACTTC.